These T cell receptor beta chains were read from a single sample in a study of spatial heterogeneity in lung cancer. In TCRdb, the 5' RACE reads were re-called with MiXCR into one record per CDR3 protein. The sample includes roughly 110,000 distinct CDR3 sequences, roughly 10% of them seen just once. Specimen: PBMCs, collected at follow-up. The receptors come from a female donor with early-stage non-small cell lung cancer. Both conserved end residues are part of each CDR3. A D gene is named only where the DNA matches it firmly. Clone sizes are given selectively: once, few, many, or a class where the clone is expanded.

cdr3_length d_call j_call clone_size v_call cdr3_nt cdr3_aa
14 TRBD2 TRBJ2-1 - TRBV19 TGTGCCAGTACGAGGACTAGCGGGTACAATGAGCAGTTCTTC CASTRTSGYNEQFF
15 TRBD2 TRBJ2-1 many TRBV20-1 TGCAGTGCTAGAGACCCGGCGGGAGCCAACAATGAGCAGTTCTTC CSARDPAGANNEQFF
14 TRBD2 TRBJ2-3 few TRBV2 TGTGCCAGCCTACTAGCGGGAATCACAGATACGCAGTATTTT CASLLAGITDTQYF
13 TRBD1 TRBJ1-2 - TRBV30 TGTGCCTACAGCCGGGACAGACCTTATGGCTACACCTTC CAYSRDRPYGYTF
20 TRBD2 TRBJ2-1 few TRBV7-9 TGTGCCAGCAGCCACGTAGGCGGACTAGCGGTCTCGAGCTCCTACAATGAGCAGTTCTTC CASSHVGGLAVSSSYNEQFF
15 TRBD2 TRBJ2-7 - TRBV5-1 TGCGCCAGCAGCTTGGTCAGCGGGAGTATGTACGAGCAGTACTTC CASSLVSGSMYEQYF
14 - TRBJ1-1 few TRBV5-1 TGCGCCAGCAGCCAGGGGCCATCCAGCGCTGAAGCTTTCTTT CASSQGPSSAEAFF
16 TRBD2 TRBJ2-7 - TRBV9 TGTGCCAGCAGCCCCCGTCCCGGGACTAGCGGAACCGAGCAGTACTTC CASSPRPGTSGTEQYF
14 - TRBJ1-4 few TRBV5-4 TGTGCCAGCAGCTACCAGGGGTCGGGTGAAAAACTGTTTTTT CASSYQGSGEKLFF
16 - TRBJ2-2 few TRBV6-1 TGTGCCAGCAGGGGGCCACCTGGCCGGGACACCGGGGAGCTGTTTTTT CASRGPPGRDTGELFF
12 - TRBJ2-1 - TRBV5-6 TGTGCCAGCAGCTTGGTTCGGAATGAGCAGTTCTTC CASSLVRNEQFF
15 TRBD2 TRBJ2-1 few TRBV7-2 TGTGCCAGCAGCCAAACAGCGGGAGGGCCTAGGGAGCAGTTCTTC CASSQTAGGPREQFF
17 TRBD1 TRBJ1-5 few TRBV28 TGTGCCAGCAGTAGTTTCGGGACAGGTAGCCGCAATCAGCCCCAGCATTTT CASSSFGTGSRNQPQHF
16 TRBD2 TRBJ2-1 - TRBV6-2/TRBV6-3 TGTGCCAGCCTCGAGGGACTAGCGGGAGACAACAATGAGCAGTTCTTC CASLEGLAGDNNEQFF
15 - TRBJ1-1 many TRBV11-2 TGTGCCAGCAGCTTAATTGGGACCGAGAACACTGAAGCTTTCTTT CASSLIGTENTEAFF
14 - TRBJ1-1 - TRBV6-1 TGTGCCAGCAGTGGATTAAAGGGACTCGCTGAAGCTTTCTTT CASSGLKGLAEAFF
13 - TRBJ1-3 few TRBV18 TGTGCCAGTGGGACCCCCCTCAGGAACACCATATATTTT CASGTPLRNTIYF
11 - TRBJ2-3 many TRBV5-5 TGTGCCAGCAGTTGGACAGATACGCAGTATTTT CASSWTDTQYF
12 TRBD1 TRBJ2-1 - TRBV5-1 TGCGCCAGCAGCGCAACAGGGGTCGAGCAGTTCTTC CASSATGVEQFF
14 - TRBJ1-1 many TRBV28 TGTGCCAGCAATGGGGAGGTTCTGAACACTGAAGCTTTCTTT CASNGEVLNTEAFF
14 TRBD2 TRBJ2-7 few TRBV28 TGTGCCAGCACTTTGGCGGGAGTTGTAAACGAGCAGTACTTC CASTLAGVVNEQYF
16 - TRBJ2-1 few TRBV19 TGTGCCAGTAAGGGGCTATGGAGGAGCTCCTACAATGAGCAGTTCTTC CASKGLWRSSYNEQFF
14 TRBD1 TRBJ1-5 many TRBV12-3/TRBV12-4 TGTGCCAGCAGTTCCCGGACAGGGTATCAGCCCCAGCATTTT CASSSRTGYQPQHF
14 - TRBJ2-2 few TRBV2 TGTGCCAGCAGTGAAGCGGGGTACACCGGGGAGCTGTTTTTT CASSEAGYTGELFF
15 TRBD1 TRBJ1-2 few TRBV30 TGTGCCTGGAGTGTACTTAGTGGGACAGGGAACGGCTACACCTTC CAWSVLSGTGNGYTF
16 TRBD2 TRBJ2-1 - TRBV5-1 TGCGCCAGCAGCCCGGGACTAGCGGGAGCCAACCGTGAGCAGTTCTTC CASSPGLAGANREQFF
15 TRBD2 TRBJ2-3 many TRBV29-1 TGCAGCGTTGGAGGGACTAGCTGGACCACAGATACGCAGTATTTT CSVGGTSWTTDTQYF
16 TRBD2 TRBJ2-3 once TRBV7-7 TGTGCTAGCAGCTTGGGAGTAGCGGGAGGCACAGATACGCAGTATTTT CASSLGVAGGTDTQYF
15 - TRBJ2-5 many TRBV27 TGTGCCAGCAGTCCCATGGGGTCGGGGAAAGAGACCCAGTACTTC CASSPMGSGKETQYF
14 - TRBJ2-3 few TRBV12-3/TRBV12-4 TGTGCCAGCAGTTTCCACTATAGCACAGATACGCAGTATTTT CASSFHYSTDTQYF
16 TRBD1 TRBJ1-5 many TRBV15 TGTGCCACCAGCAGAGACCAGACAGGGGCTAATCAGCCCCAGCATTTT CATSRDQTGANQPQHF
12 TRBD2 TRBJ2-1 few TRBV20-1 TGCTCCGGGACTAGCGGGAGTGTTGAGCAGTTCTTC CSGTSGSVEQFF
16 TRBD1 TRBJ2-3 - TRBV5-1 TGCGCCAGCAGGTTCACTGGACAGGTACCCACAGATACGCAGTATTTT CASRFTGQVPTDTQYF
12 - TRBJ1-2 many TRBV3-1 TGTGCCAGCAGCCAAAGTCTCTATGGCTACACCTTC CASSQSLYGYTF
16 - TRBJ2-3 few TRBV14 TGTGCCAGCAGCCGAGGGCAGGACCCTCTCTCAGATACGCAGTATTTT CASSRGQDPLSDTQYF
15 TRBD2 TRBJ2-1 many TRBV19 TGTGCCAGTAGTATAGCAGCGGGAACCTACAATGAGCAGTTCTTC CASSIAAGTYNEQFF
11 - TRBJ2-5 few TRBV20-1 TGCAGTGCTAGGCACGGAGAGACCCAGTACTTC CSARHGETQYF
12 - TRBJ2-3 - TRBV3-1 TGTGCCAGCAGCCCGGACAGAAATTTTTTGTATTTT CASSPDRNFLYF
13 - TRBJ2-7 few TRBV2 TGTGCCAGCAGTGTGCTAGGCGTCTACGAGCAGTACTTC CASSVLGVYEQYF
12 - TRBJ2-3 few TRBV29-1 TGCAGCGCGCGGCCTAGCCTAGATACGCAGTATTTT CSARPSLDTQYF
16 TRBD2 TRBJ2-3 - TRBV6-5 TGTGCCAGCAGAAGAGGACTAGCGGGAGCTAAAGATACGCAGTATTTT CASRRGLAGAKDTQYF